A single sample gave rise to the 23 T cell receptor beta chains below, sequenced in a study of shared clonotypes between healthy human individuals. Generated by immunoSEQ multiplex PCR, the TCRdb table keeps only in-frame clones and is missing some. The repertoire holds 400,000 to 500,000 clones, with 76% as singletons. The sample was PBMCs. Receptors were obtained from a middle-aged woman in good health. Some clones in this sample may be carry-over from other donors' samples.

The chain recombines TRBV5-1 with TRBJ2-3; possibly TRBD2 for D (6 bases). CDR3 length: 16 amino acids. In germline, CDR1 is SGHRS, CDR2 YFSETQ. The ends were cut back, 4 bases at V and 6 bases at J, with 21 bases in the middle. The CDR3 here is CASSTGWGGPLDTQYF. CDR3 DNA: TGCGCCAGCAGCACCGGGTGGGGAGGTCCTCTTGATACGCAGTATTTT.

This chain uses TRBV13 with TRBJ2-1, with 8 nucleotides matching TRBD1. After removal of 1 base from V and 3 bases from J, the junction contained 5 bases not matched to a gene. This CDR3 comprises 16 residues. The germline V gene has CDR1 PRHDT and CDR2 FYEKMQ (reference sequence). CDR3 sequence reads: CASSLAGGGSYNEQFF. CDR3 nucleotide sequence: TGTGCCAGCAGCTTAGCAGGGGGCGGAAGCTACAATGAGCAGTTCTTC. Drawing the rest from reference TRBV13 and TRBJ2-1, the complete variable domain is AAGVIQSPRHLIKEKRETATLKCYPIPRHDTVYWYQQGPGQDPQFLISFYEKMQSDKGSIPDRFSAQQFSDYHSELNMSSLELGDSALYFCASSLAGGGSYNEQFFGPGTRLTVL.

This clone was detected only a few times. The genes are TRBV29-1 and TRBJ1-1; D is possibly TRBD1 (5 bases). CDR1 is SQVTM and CDR2 is ANQGSEA in the germline V gene. V lost 0 bases, J lost 7 bases, and 9 bases lay in between. The CDR3 has 12 residues. CDR3 DNA sequence: TGCAGCGTTGAAGACGGGACTTATGAAGCTTTCTTT. Protein product: CSVEDGTYEAFF.

There are a few counts of this clone. J is TRBJ2-7 and V is TRBV28; 8 bases are a match to TRBD1. The CDR3 spans 16 residues. Germline V gene sequence: CDR1 MDHEN, CDR2 SYDVKM. V trimming: 6 bases; J trimming: 0 bases; junction bases outside the gene matches: 10. The CDR3 loop reads CASSPYRDRSSYEQYF. DNA for the CDR3: TGTGCCAGCAGCCCATACCGGGACAGGAGCTCCTACGAGCAGTACTTC. The full variable domain, with the rest looked up from reference TRBV28 and TRBJ2-7, is DVKVTQSSRYLVKRTGEKVFLECVQDMDHENMFWYRQDPGLGLRLIYFSYDVKMKEKGDIPEGYSVSREKKERFSLILESASTNQTSMYLCASSPYRDRSSYEQYFGPGTRLTVT.

The sample holds a few counts of this clone. A much larger clone lies a single base off, so this may be a read error. J is TRBJ2-7 and V is TRBV19; tentatively, D is TRBD1 or TRBD2 (5 bases each). V was pared by 6 bases and J by 9 bases, with 21 bases between. This CDR3 region has 14 residues. Germline loops: CDR1 LNHDA, CDR2 SQIVND (reference sequence). The CDR3 sequence: CASSLPGTFMGQYF. The CDR3 coding sequence is TGTGCCAGTAGCCTACCCGGGACCTTTATGGGGCAGTACTTC.

As for this clone: A much larger clonotype is one base distant, so this may be a read error. Within the sample, other DNA sequences also encode this same CDR3. V usage is TRBV15 and J usage is TRBJ2-5, with TRBD1 matching over 8 bases. V lost 5 bases to trimming and J lost 5 bases; unmatched junction nucleotides: 4. CDR1 is LNHNV and CDR2 is YYDKDF in the germline V gene (reference sequence). This CDR3 is built from 13 residues. CDR3 DNA sequence: TGTGCCACCAGCCAGGGGGCGTGGGAGACCCAGTACTTC. This translates into CATSQGAWETQYF.

The chain's CDR3 is CSVLGENTGELFF. DNA of the CDR3: TGCAGCGTCCTGGGGGAGAACACCGGGGAGCTGTTTTTT. This chain links TRBV29-1 with TRBJ2-2; tentatively, D is TRBD1 or TRBD2 (5 bases each). Per the germline V gene, CDR1 is SQVTM and CDR2 is ANQGSEA. V was trimmed by 6 bases and J by 1 base, leaving 9 bases between them. This CDR3 has 13 residues.

The chain carries TRBV13 and TRBJ1-5; tentative D call: TRBD1 (6 bases). Between the trimmed V and J ends, which lost 6 bases and 6 bases, there was a span of 18 bases. The germline V gene encodes CDR1 PRHDT and CDR2 FYEKMQ (reference sequence). CDR3 size: 15 residues. The CDR3 DNA is TGTGCCAGCAGTGAAGCGCGGGGGGCGGGTCAGCCCCAGCATTTT. Its protein is CASSEARGAGQPQHF. The variable domain in full, completed from reference TRBV13 and TRBJ1-5, reads AAGVIQSPRHLIKEKRETATLKCYPIPRHDTVYWYQQGPGQDPQFLISFYEKMQSDKGSIPDRFSAQQFSDYHSELNMSSLELGDSALYFCASSEARGAGQPQHFGDGTRLSIL.

Turning to this clone: A junction end diverges from the germline sequence, so it may reflect a read error. This chain links TRBV28 with TRBJ1-4; TRBD1 aligns across 7 bases. This CDR3 is built from 15 residues. CDR1 is MDHEN and CDR2 is SYDVKM in the germline V gene. The CDR3 loop reads CASSLVGGMGEKLFF. The CDR3 nucleotides read TGTGCCAGCAGTTTGGTAGGGGGCATGGGTGAAAAACTGTTCTTT.

The chain couples TRBV7-2 to TRBJ1-1; D ambiguous. Trimming took off 2 bases at V and 1 base at J, with 11 bases between the two ends. The CDR3 contains 15 residues. Germline CDR1 and CDR2: SGHTA and FQGNSA. This chain's CDR3 is CASSLMSVPNTEAFF. The CDR3 DNA reads TGTGCCAGCAGCTTAATGTCGGTTCCGAACACTGAAGCTTTCTTT.

This sequence joins TRBV7-2 and TRBJ1-5, with D uncertain. The germline V and J ends were trimmed by 1 base and 9 bases, with 19 bases remaining between them. The CDR3 consists of 16 residues. CDR1 is SGHTA, CDR2 FQGNSA, per germline. CDR3 protein: CASSLDGRADFWPQHF. CDR3 DNA: TGTGCCAGCAGCTTAGACGGACGGGCGGACTTTTGGCCCCAGCATTTT.

This clone is a singleton in its sample. The V and J genes are TRBV7-2 and TRBJ2-3; 7 nucleotides agree with TRBD2. V shed 0 bases and J 2 bases; nucleotides not matched to a gene: 8. The germline CDR1 and CDR2 sequences are SGHTA and FQGNSA. The CDR3 sequence is 17 residues long. The CDR3: CASSLAGGSGATDTQYF. CDR3 nucleotide sequence: TGTGCCAGCAGCTTAGCGGGAGGGTCCGGGGCCACAGATACGCAGTATTTT.

The chain joins TRBV7-2 to TRBJ2-1; D ambiguous. The CDR3 totals 11 residues. Germline lookup yields CDR1 SGHTA and CDR2 FQGNSA. Between the trimmed V and J ends, which lost 7 bases and 9 bases, there was a span of 10 bases. The CDR3 region has the DNA TGTGCCAGCACGCCACTGGGTGAGCAGTTCTTC. The encoded protein is CASTPLGEQFF.

This clone was detected once. The chain links TRBV28 to TRBJ2-7; 10 bases agree with TRBD2. The germline gives CDR1 MDHEN, CDR2 SYDVKM. V lost 6 bases, J lost 3 bases, and 5 bases stayed unmatched. The CDR3 is 14 amino acids. The CDR3 reads CASSFSGRGYEQYF. CDR3 coding DNA: TGTGCCAGCAGCTTCAGCGGGAGGGGCTACGAGCAGTACTTC. The complete variable domain, with remaining parts taken from reference TRBV28 and TRBJ2-7, reads DVKVTQSSRYLVKRTGEKVFLECVQDMDHENMFWYRQDPGLGLRLIYFSYDVKMKEKGDIPEGYSVSREKKERFSLILESASTNQTSMYLCASSFSGRGYEQYFGPGTRLTVT.

The chain recombines TRBV7-9 with TRBJ2-2, with 7 bases lining up with TRBD2. There are 15 residues in the CDR3. The germline V gene has CDR1 SEHNR and CDR2 FQNEAQ (reference sequence). With V trimmed by 2 bases and J by 4 bases, 4 bases remained unmatched. CDR3 region: CASSLLAGVTGELFF. The DNA of the CDR3 is TGTGCCAGCAGCTTACTTGCGGGAGTCACCGGGGAGCTGTTTTTT.

The chain employs TRBV2 and TRBJ2-1, with a weak D call TRBD2 (5 bases). V lost 0 bases and J lost 2, with 11 bases in between. This CDR3 is built from 16 residues. Germline V lookup: CDR1 SNHLY, CDR2 FYNNEI. The CDR3 region has the DNA TGTGCCAGCAGTGAAGCGCCCAGCGGACCCTACAATGAGCAGTTCTTC. Translation: CASSEAPSGPYNEQFF.

This chain connects TRBV10-2 to TRBJ2-7; 7 nucleotides line up with TRBD1. The CDR3 runs 14 residues. Germline V CDR1 and CDR2: WSHSY, SAAADI. V lost 4 bases to trimming and J lost 4 bases; unmatched junction nucleotides: 7. The CDR3 loop reads CASSVEGARYEQYF. The CDR3 nucleotides are TGCGCCAGCAGTGTCGAGGGGGCGAGGTACGAGCAGTACTTC.

About this clone itself: The same CDR3 can be traced to other DNA sequences in this sample. V and J are TRBV28 and TRBJ2-7; D may be TRBD2 (6 bases). The germline V gene has CDR1 MDHEN and CDR2 SYDVKM. The CDR3 spans 13 residues. V lost 2 bases and J lost 2, with 7 bases in between. The CDR3 is CASSLGGTYEQYF. CDR3 in DNA: TGTGCCAGCAGTTTAGGCGGGACCTACGAGCAGTACTTC.

The chain recombines TRBV13 with TRBJ2-7; D may be TRBD1 (5 bases). Germline assignment: CDR1 PRHDT and CDR2 FYEKMQ (reference sequence). Deletions cut 5 bases from V and 0 bases from J, with 17 bases between. This CDR3 has 16 residues. The CDR3 here is CASSHLLGRPSYEQYF. The CDR3 region has the DNA TGTGCCAGCAGCCACCTACTGGGGCGGCCCTCCTACGAGCAGTACTTC.

CDR3: CASSRDRDTDTQYF. Here the CDR3 DNA reads TGTGCCAGCAGCCGGGACAGGGACACAGATACGCAGTATTTT. The chain recombines TRBV6-4 with TRBJ2-3; 9 nucleotides align to TRBD1. The CDR3 is made up of 14 amino acids. J gave up 2 bases and V 6 bases, and 3 bases lay outside the gene matches. Germline lookup yields CDR1 MRHNA and CDR2 SNTAGT.

The J gene is TRBJ2-3, the V gene TRBV5-1; D possibly matches TRBD1 or TRBD2 (5 bases each). The CDR3 covers 14 residues. Germline loops: CDR1 SGHRS, CDR2 YFSETQ. Trimming took off 4 bases at V and 8 bases at J, with 17 bases between the two ends. The CDR3 is CASSPGTPLGTQYF. The DNA for the CDR3 is TGCGCCAGCAGCCCTGGGACCCCGCTGGGTACGCAGTATTTT.

This clone was observed at least ten times. This CDR3 is also generated by other DNA sequences in the sample. The chain uses TRBV20-1 and TRBJ1-2; D possibly corresponds to TRBD1 (5 bases). The CDR3 has 11 amino acids. Germline assignment: CDR1 DFQATT and CDR2 SNEGSKA (reference sequence). V dropped 3 bases and J dropped 8 bases, with 10 bases sitting between them. CDR3 residues: CSASRGEGYTF. The CDR3 DNA sequence: TGCAGTGCTAGTCGGGGGGAGGGCTACACCTTC.

This clone has a handful of counts. Because the CDR3 is missing its conserved closing phenylalanine or tryptophan, this is likely a read error. The limits of the CDR3 on the DNA are not certain, so only TCRdb's listed CDR3 is given. The chain links TRBV10-1 to TRBJ2-4. The germline V gene has CDR1 WNHNN and CDR2 SYGVQD (reference sequence). Counting both end residues, the CDR3 totals 10 amino acids. CDR3 in amino acids: CASSESCTPV.